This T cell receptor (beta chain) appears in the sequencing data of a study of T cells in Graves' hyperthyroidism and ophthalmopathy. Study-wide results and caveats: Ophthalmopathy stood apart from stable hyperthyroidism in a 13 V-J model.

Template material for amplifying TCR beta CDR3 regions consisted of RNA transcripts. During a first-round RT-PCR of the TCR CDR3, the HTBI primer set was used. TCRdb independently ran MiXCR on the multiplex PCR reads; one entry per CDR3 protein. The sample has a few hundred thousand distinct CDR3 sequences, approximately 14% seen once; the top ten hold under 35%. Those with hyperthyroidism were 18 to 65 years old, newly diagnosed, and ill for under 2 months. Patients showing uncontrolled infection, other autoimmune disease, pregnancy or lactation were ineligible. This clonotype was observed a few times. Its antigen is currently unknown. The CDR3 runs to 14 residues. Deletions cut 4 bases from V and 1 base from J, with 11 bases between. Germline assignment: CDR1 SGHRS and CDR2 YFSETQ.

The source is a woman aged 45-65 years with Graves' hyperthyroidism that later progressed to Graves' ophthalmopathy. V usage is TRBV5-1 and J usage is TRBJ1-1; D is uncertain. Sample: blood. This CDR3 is CASSLDLANTEAFF. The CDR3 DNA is TGCGCCAGCAGCCTTGACCTCGCGAACACTGAAGCTTTCTTT.